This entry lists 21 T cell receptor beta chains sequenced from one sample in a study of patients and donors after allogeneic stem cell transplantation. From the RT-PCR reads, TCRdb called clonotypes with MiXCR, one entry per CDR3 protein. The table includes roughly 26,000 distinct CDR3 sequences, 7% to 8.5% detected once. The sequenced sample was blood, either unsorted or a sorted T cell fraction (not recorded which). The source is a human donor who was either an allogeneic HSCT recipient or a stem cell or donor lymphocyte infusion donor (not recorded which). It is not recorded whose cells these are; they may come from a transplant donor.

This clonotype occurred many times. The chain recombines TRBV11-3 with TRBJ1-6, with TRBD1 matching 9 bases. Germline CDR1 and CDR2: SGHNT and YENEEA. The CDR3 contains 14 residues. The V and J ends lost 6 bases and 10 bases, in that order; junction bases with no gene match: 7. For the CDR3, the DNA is TGTGCCAGCAGATCGACAGGGGGTTCATCACCCCTCCACTTT. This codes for CASRSTGGSSPLHF.

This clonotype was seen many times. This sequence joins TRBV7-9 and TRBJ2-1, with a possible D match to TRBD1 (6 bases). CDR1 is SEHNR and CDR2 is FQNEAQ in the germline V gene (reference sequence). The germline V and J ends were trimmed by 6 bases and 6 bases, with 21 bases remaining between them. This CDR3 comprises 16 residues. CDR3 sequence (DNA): TGTGCCAGCAGTTCCTCCCGACAGGTCCGGCTCAATGAGCAGTTCTTC. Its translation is CASSSSRQVRLNEQFF.

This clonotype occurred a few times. The CDR3: CASSPGNNQPQHF. The CDR3 DNA sequence: TGTGCCAGCTCACCAGGGAACAATCAGCCCCAGCATTTT. The chain joins TRBV18 to TRBJ1-5; no firm D call. The CDR3 is made up of 13 amino acids. CDR1 and CDR2 (germline): KGHSH, LQKENI. Trimming pared 2 bases from V and 3 bases from J, leaving 5 bases between.

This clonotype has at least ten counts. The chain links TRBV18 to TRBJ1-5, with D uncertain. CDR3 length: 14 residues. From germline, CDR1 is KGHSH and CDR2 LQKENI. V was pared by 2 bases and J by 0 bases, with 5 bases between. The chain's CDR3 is CASSPGYSNQPQHF. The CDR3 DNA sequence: TGTGCCAGCTCACCAGGGTATAGCAATCAGCCCCAGCATTTT.

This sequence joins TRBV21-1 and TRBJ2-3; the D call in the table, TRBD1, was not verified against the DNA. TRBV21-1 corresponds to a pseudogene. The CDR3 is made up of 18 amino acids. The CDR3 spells CASSKAGKRGSSTDTQYF. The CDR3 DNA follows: TGTGCCAGCAGCAAAGCGGGTAAAAGGGGATCTAGCACAGATACGCAGTATTTT.

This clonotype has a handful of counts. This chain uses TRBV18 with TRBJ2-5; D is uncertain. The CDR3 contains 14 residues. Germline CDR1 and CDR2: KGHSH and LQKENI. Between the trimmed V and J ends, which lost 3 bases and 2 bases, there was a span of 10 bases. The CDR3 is CASSPATLQETQYF. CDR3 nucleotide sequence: TGTGCCAGCTCACCGGCAACCTTACAAGAGACCCAGTACTTC. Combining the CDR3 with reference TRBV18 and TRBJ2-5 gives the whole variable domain NAGVMQNPRHLVRRRGQEARLRCSPMKGHSHVYWYRQLPEEGLKFMVYLQKENIIDESGMPKERFSAEFPKEGPSILRIQQVVRGDSAAYFCASSPATLQETQYFGPGTRLLVL.

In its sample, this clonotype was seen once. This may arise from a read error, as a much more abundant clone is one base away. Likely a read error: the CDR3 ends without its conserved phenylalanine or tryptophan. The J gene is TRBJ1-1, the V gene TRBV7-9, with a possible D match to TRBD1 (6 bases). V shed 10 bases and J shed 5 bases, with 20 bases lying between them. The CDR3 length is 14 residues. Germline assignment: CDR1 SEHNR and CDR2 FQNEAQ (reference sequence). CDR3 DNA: TGTGCCACCGACGGGACACTCCGTGGAACTGAAGCTTTCTCT. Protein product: CATDGTLRGTEAFS.

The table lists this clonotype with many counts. This CDR3 is CSAPGQGLGETQYF. CDR3 sequence (DNA): TGCAGTGCGCCGGGACAGGGTCTGGGAGAGACCCAGTACTTC. V and J are TRBV20-1 and TRBJ2-5; 9 bases line up with TRBD1. CDR1 is DFQATT and CDR2 is SNEGSKA in the germline V gene (reference sequence). The CDR3 has 14 residues. The junction had 9 bases not matched to a gene; V was cut back by 6 bases and J by 4 bases.

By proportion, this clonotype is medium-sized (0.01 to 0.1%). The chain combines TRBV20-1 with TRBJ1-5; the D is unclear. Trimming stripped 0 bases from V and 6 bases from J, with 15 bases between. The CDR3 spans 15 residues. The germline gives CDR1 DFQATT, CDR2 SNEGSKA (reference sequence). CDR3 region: CSAREFAGRVQPQHF. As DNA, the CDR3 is TGCAGTGCTAGAGAATTTGCGGGGAGAGTTCAGCCCCAGCATTTT.

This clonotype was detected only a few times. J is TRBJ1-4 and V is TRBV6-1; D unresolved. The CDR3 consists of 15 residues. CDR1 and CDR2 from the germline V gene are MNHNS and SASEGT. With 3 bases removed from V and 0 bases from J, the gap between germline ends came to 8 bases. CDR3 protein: CASSDGGPTNEKLFF. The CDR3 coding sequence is TGTGCCAGCAGTGACGGAGGGCCAACTAATGAAAAACTGTTTTTT.

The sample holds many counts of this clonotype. The chain's CDR3 is CASSLLTGRAGELFF. DNA of the CDR3: TGTGCCAGCAGTCTCCTCACAGGGAGGGCCGGGGAGCTGTTTTTT. This chain joins TRBV12-3 or TRBV12-4 and TRBJ2-2; tentative D call: TRBD2 (7 bases). The ends were cut back, 5 bases at V and 6 bases at J, with 16 bases in the middle. The CDR3 is made up of 15 amino acids.

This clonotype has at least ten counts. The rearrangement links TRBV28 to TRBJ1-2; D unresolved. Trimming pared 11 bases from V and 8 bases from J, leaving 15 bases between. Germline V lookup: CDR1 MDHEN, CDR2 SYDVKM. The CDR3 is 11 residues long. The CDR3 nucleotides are TGTGCCTTTCACGACGTGGGGGGCTACACCTTC. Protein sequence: CAFHDVGGYTF.

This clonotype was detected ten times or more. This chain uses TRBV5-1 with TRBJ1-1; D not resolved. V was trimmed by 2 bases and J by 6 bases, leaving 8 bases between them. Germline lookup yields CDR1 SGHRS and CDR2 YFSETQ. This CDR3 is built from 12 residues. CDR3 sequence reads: CASSFGQAEAFF. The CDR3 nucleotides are TGCGCCAGCAGCTTCGGGCAGGCTGAAGCTTTCTTT.

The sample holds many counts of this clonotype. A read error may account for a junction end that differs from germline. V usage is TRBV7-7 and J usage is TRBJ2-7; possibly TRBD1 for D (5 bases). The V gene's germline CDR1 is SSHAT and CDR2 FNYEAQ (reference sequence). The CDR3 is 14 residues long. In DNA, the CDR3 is TGTGCTAGCAGCTTAGATCGACAGTCCTACGAGCAGTACTTC. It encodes CASSLDRQSYEQYF.

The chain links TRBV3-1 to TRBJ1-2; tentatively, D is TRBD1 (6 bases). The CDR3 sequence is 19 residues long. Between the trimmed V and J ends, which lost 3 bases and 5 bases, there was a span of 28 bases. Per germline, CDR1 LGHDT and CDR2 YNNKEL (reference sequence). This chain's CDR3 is CASSHSYGSPGDGQYGYTF. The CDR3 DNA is TGTGCCAGCAGCCATTCCTACGGCAGCCCAGGGGACGGCCAATATGGCTACACCTTC.

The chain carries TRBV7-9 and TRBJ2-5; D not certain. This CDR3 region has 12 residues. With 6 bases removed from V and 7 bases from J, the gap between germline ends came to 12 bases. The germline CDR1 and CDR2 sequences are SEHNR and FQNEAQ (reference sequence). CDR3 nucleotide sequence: TGTGCCAGCAGTTCTATTGGGGTGACCCAGTACTTC. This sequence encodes CASSSIGVTQYF.

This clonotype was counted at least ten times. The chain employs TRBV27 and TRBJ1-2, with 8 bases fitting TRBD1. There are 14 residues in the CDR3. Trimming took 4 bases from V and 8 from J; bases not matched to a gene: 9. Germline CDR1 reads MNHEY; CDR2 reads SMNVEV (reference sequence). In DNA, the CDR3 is TGTGCCAGCAGTTCCACGCAGGGGGCTCAAGGCTACACCTTC. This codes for CASSSTQGAQGYTF.

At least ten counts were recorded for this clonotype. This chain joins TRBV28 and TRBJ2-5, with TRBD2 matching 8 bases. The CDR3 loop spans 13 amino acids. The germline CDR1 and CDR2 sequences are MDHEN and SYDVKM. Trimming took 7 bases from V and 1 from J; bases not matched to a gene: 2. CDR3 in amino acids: CASIAGTQETQYF. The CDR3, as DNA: TGTGCCAGCATAGCGGGAACCCAAGAGACCCAGTACTTC.

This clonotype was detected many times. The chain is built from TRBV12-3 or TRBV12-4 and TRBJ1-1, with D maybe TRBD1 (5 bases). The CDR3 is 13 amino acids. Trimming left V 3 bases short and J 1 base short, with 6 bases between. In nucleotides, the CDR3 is TGTGCCAGCAGTTTTCAGGGGAACACTGAAGCTTTCTTT. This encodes CASSFQGNTEAFF.

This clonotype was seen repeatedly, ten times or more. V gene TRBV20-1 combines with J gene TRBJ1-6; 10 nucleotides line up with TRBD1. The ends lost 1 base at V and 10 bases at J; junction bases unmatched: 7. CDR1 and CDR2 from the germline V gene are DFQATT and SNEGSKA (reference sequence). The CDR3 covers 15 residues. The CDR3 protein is CSARVVTGGSSPLHF. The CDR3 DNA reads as TGCAGTGCTAGAGTGGTGACAGGGGGCAGCTCACCCCTCCACTTT.

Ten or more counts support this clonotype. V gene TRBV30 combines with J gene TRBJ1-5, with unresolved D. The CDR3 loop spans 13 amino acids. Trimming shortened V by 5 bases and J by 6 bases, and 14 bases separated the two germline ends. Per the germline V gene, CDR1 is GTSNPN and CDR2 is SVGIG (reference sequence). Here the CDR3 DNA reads TGTGCCTGGTCGGGGTGGGGTTCTCAGCCCCAGCATTTT. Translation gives CAWSGWGSQPQHF.